The 25 T cell receptor beta chains reported below all come from one sample, sequenced in a study of human CD8 memory T cell subsets. Investigators built TCR beta libraries using UMI-labeled 5' RACE. TCRdb re-called the 5' RACE reads and catalogs CDR3 proteins one per entry, DNA excluded. Its clone listing holds several thousand distinct CDR3 sequences. Material: CD8+ T cells from PBMCs. The receptors originated from a human donor in good health.

The chain couples TRBV5-1 to TRBJ1-1. The CDR3 runs 14 residues. The germline V gene encodes CDR1 SGHRS and CDR2 YFSETQ. CDR3 region: CASSYDIGTPEAFF.

This clonotype is classed as medium-sized by frequency. J is TRBJ2-1 and V is TRBV29-1; TCRdb designates TRBD1, a call that cannot be tested without DNA. CDR3 size: 15 residues. Germline V CDR1 and CDR2: SQVTM, ANQGSEA. The CDR3 reads CSVVGTGSSYNEQFF.

The rearrangement uses TRBV7-8 and TRBJ2-3. The CDR3 extends over 15 amino acids. Germline V gene lookup returns CDR1 SGHVS and CDR2 FQNEAQ. The CDR3: CASSFAGASTDTQYF.

This clonotype registers medium-sized by frequency. The chain uses TRBV29-1 and TRBJ1-6. The CDR3 has 12 amino acids. CDR1 and CDR2 (germline): SQVTM, ANQGSEA. The CDR3 loop reads CSVEDLNQIIHF.

The chain employs TRBV20-1 and TRBJ2-5; the TRBD1 assignment by TCRdb is unverifiable without DNA. The CDR3 length is 12 residues. Looked up from germline, CDR1 is DFQATT and CDR2 is SNEGSKA (reference sequence). This CDR3 is CSVNGQGETQYF.

The chain joins TRBV5-1 to TRBJ2-7; TCRdb outputs TRBD2, but without DNA this stays unchecked. Germline V gene sequence: CDR1 SGHRS, CDR2 YFSETQ. The CDR3 extends over 18 amino acids. The CDR3 reads CASSLEASLAGAVAEQYF. The variable domain in full, completed from reference TRBV5-1 and TRBJ2-7, reads KAGVTQTPRYLIKTRGQQVTLSCSPISGHRSVSWYQQTPGQGLQFLFEYFSETQRNKGNFPGRFSGRQFSNSRSEMNVSTLELGDSALYLCASSLEASLAGAVAEQYFGPGTRLTVT.

This rearrangement joins TRBV12-3 or TRBV12-4 to TRBJ1-1; lacking DNA, the TRBD1 call made by TCRdb goes unchecked. The CDR3 totals 14 residues. CDR3 sequence reads: CASRDRGANTEAFF.

The chain carries TRBV5-1 and TRBJ2-5. The CDR3 is 15 residues long. In germline, CDR1 is SGHRS, CDR2 YFSETQ. The CDR3 loop is CASSFASQLQETQYF.

V usage is TRBV10-3 and J usage is TRBJ2-7. The germline V gene has CDR1 ENHRY and CDR2 SYGVKD. The CDR3 spans 12 residues. CDR3 in amino acids: CAIRDPSYEQYF.

The chain joins TRBV7-9 to TRBJ2-1; the TRBD1 assignment by TCRdb is unverifiable without DNA. This CDR3 has 16 amino acids. The germline gives CDR1 SEHNR, CDR2 FQNEAQ (reference sequence). The CDR3 protein is CASSNPAVSSYNEQFF.

This rearrangement joins TRBV7-8 to TRBJ2-7; there is no DNA to check the TCRdb D call of TRBD2. The CDR3 contains 14 residues. Germline CDR1 reads SGHVS; CDR2 reads FQNEAQ. The CDR3 reads CASSLGTRAYEQYF.

The chain employs TRBV7-8 and TRBJ2-7. This CDR3 spans 15 amino acids. CDR1 is SGHVS and CDR2 is FQNEAQ in the germline V gene. CDR3 in amino acids: CASSFVAGTPYEQYF.

In terms of frequency, this clonotype is medium-sized (0.01 to 0.1%). The chain uses TRBV6-5 and TRBJ2-7. Germline-derived CDR1 and CDR2 are MNHEY and SVGAGI. The CDR3 has 15 residues. Here the CDR3 reads CASSYSSSVSYEQYF.

The chain joins TRBV11-2 to TRBJ2-1; as DNA is missing, the TRBD2 call by TCRdb cannot be tested. This CDR3 contains 17 residues. The germline CDR1 and CDR2 sequences are SGHAT and FQNNGV. The chain's CDR3 is CASSLGPGTSGLNEQFF.

CDR3 loop: CASSIRYGGRTEAFF. The chain recombines TRBV19 with TRBJ1-1. Germline lookup yields CDR1 LNHDA and CDR2 SQIVND (reference sequence). The CDR3 is 15 residues long.

V usage is TRBV5-1 and J usage is TRBJ2-7; TCRdb picks TRBD2, but there is no DNA to check that call. Germline CDR1 and CDR2: SGHRS and YFSETQ. This CDR3 is 14 amino acids long. CDR3 sequence: CASSFGASAYEQYF.

V gene TRBV29-1 combines with J gene TRBJ2-3; TCRdb names TRBD1, which stays unverified in the absence of DNA. Looked up from germline, CDR1 is SQVTM and CDR2 is ANQGSEA. This CDR3 region has 15 residues. The CDR3 loop reads CSVSGIRDGTDTQYF.

The chain joins TRBV23-1 to TRBJ2-1; no DNA is available, so the TRBD2 call from TCRdb remains unchecked. TRBV23-1 has ORF status, its function being uncertain. This CDR3 is built from 15 residues. CDR3 sequence: CASSQPAGAYNEQFF.

CDR3 sequence: CASSYSRLAGEQFF. The rearrangement uses TRBV6-6 and TRBJ2-1; TCRdb outputs TRBD2, but without DNA this stays unchecked. CDR1 MNHNY and CDR2 SVGAGI come from the germline V gene (reference sequence). The CDR3 runs to 14 residues.

The chain couples TRBV20-1 to TRBJ2-7; no DNA is available, so the TRBD1 call from TCRdb remains unchecked. This CDR3 has 17 amino acids. Germline V gene data show CDR1 as DFQATT and CDR2 as SNEGSKA (reference sequence). Here the CDR3 reads CSARDKQGQGLTDEQYF.

J is TRBJ2-5 and V is TRBV3-1; TCRdb outputs TRBD2, but without DNA this stays unchecked. This CDR3 region has 16 residues. Germline CDR1 LGHDT, CDR2 YNNKEL (reference sequence). CDR3 sequence reads: CASSQSAWTSDETQYF.

CDR3 region: CASSWDIEGYGYTF. The gene calls are TRBV3-1 and TRBJ1-2; with no DNA, the TCRdb D assignment of TRBD1 cannot be verified. The CDR3 spans 14 residues. The germline CDR1 and CDR2 sequences are LGHDT and YNNKEL (reference sequence).

The rearrangement joins TRBV6-5 to TRBJ2-3; as DNA is missing, the TRBD2 call by TCRdb cannot be tested. Germline V lookup: CDR1 MNHEY, CDR2 SVGAGI. The CDR3 sequence is 17 residues long. The CDR3 protein is CASSSRERGSYTDTQYF.

The chain uses TRBV12-3 or TRBV12-4 and TRBJ2-7; TCRdb's D call, TRBD2, is unchecked because there is no DNA. This CDR3 is 14 amino acids long. Here the CDR3 reads CASSSLEGGGEQYF.

The J gene is TRBJ1-5, the V gene TRBV27; absent DNA, TCRdb's TRBD1 call cannot be checked. The CDR3 has 15 residues. Germline V gene sequence: CDR1 MNHEY, CDR2 SMNVEV (reference sequence). Here the CDR3 reads CASRTGTAPNQPQHF.